The 20 T cell receptor beta chains in this list originate from one sample, sequenced in a study of blood T cell repertoires in COVID-19. Only in-frame clones appear in the TCRdb table, and some are missing; sequencing was by immunoSEQ multiplex PCR. The sample lists around 270,000 clones; 84% were seen once. Sequenced sample: peripheral blood. Source of these receptors: a woman in her thirties or forties who had recovered from COVID-19.

This clone has a handful of counts. J is TRBJ1-1 and V is TRBV5-6, with a possible D match to TRBD1 (5 bases). The germline V and J ends were trimmed by 4 bases and 3 bases, with 10 bases remaining between them. Germline CDR1 SGHDT, CDR2 YYEEEE. The CDR3 is 13 residues long. CDR3 amino acids: CASSEKGYTEAFF. The CDR3 nucleotides read TGTGCCAGCAGCGAGAAGGGGTACACTGAAGCTTTCTTT. The entire variable domain, with the rest obtained from reference TRBV5-6 and TRBJ1-1, is as follows: DAGVTQSPTHLIKTRGQQVTLRCSPKSGHDTVSWYQQALGQGPQFIFQYYEEEERQRGNFPDRFSGHQFPNYSSELNVNALLLGDSALYLCASSEKGYTEAFFGQGTRLTVV.

The chain combines TRBV28 with TRBJ2-5; 8 bases line up with TRBD1. The CDR3 is 16 residues long. V shed 3 bases, J shed 5 bases, and the junction held 11 bases outside the gene matches. Germline lookup yields CDR1 MDHEN and CDR2 SYDVKM. CDR3 loop: CASSLYQGAGGETQYF. CDR3 nucleotides: TGTGCCAGCAGTTTGTACCAGGGGGCCGGTGGGGAGACCCAGTACTTC.

This rearrangement joins TRBV10-3 to TRBJ2-5; TRBD1 might be the D (6 bases). Germline V gene sequence: CDR1 ENHRY, CDR2 SYGVKD. The CDR3 sequence is 12 residues long. V lost 8 bases to trimming and J lost 2 bases, with 9 bases between them. CDR3 in amino acids: CAIGGQQETQYF. CDR3 coding DNA: TGTGCCATCGGCGGACAGCAAGAGACCCAGTACTTC.

The CDR3 sequence is CASSSPRIGGSTGELFF. CDR3 coding DNA: TGTGCCAGCAGTTCCCCCAGAATTGGAGGCTCCACCGGGGAGCTGTTTTTT. The rearrangement joins TRBV27 to TRBJ2-2; TRBD2 might be the D (5 bases). Germline V gene data show CDR1 as MNHEY and CDR2 as SMNVEV (reference sequence). The CDR3 is made up of 17 amino acids. With 4 bases removed from V and 4 bases from J, the gap between germline ends came to 19 bases.

This rearrangement joins TRBV10-1 to TRBJ1-3; D gene uncertain. The CDR3 is 18 residues long. Germline CDR1 is WNHNN and CDR2 is SYGVQD (reference sequence). Deletions cut 3 bases from V and 0 bases from J, with 18 bases between. CDR3: CASSETLELRPSGNTIYF. The CDR3 nucleotides are TGCGCCAGCAGTGAAACGTTGGAGCTACGACCCTCTGGAAACACCATATATTTT.

V usage is TRBV2 and J usage is TRBJ1-3; maybe TRBD1 (5 bases). CDR1 SNHLY and CDR2 FYNNEI come from the germline V gene. CDR3 size: 16 residues. The ends were cut back, 1 base at V and 4 bases at J, with 14 bases in the middle. Written as DNA, the CDR3 is TGTGCCAGCAGTGAAGGGCGGGGCCGCGGGGGAAACACCATATATTTT. Translated, it gives CASSEGRGRGGNTIYF.

DNA for the CDR3: TGTGCCAGCAGTTTTATTCGGGGAAAAGAGACCCAGTACTTC. This sequence encodes CASSFIRGKETQYF. The genes are TRBV28 and TRBJ2-5; TRBD2 might be the D (5 bases). The CDR3 contains 14 residues. Trimming took 3 bases from V and 3 from J, leaving 11 bases between them. The germline CDR1 and CDR2 sequences are MDHEN and SYDVKM.

The V gene is TRBV4-1, the J gene TRBJ2-5; a possible D gene is TRBD1 (7 bases). V lost 4 bases and J 8 bases, leaving 20 bases between the germline ends. Per the germline V gene, CDR1 is MGHRA and CDR2 is YSYEKL. This CDR3 comprises 15 residues. The CDR3 loop is CASSRAAGQKNTQYF. The CDR3 DNA is TGCGCCAGCAGCCGAGCCGCGGGACAGAAGAATACCCAGTACTTC.

The V and J genes are TRBV2 and TRBJ1-3, with D possibly TRBD1 on 5 matching bases. CDR1 SNHLY and CDR2 FYNNEI come from the germline V gene. CDR3 length: 15 residues. V lost 6 bases to trimming and J lost 0 bases, with 12 bases between them. The CDR3 bases are TGTGCCAGCAGGGGGCTGGGGGGCTCTGGAAACACCATATATTTT. Translated, it gives CASRGLGGSGNTIYF. The whole variable domain, remainder taken from reference TRBV2 and TRBJ1-3, is EPEVTQTPSHQVTQMGQEVILRCVPISNHLYFYWYRQILGQKVEFLVSFYNNEISEKSEIFDDQFSVERPDGSNFTLKIRSTKLEDSAMYFCASRGLGGSGNTIYFGEGSWLTVV.

Comments on this clone: The same CDR3 arises from other DNA sequences in this sample as well. The V call is TRBV5-5, the J call TRBJ1-5; weak D call: TRBD1 (6 bases). CDR1 is SGHKS, CDR2 YYEKEE, per germline (reference sequence). CDR3 length: 14 residues. Trimming left V 0 bases short and J 2 bases short, with 6 bases between. This CDR3 is CASSLAGGNQPQHF. CDR3 nucleotide sequence: TGTGCCAGCAGCTTGGCAGGGGGCAATCAGCCCCAGCATTTT.

This clone appeared a single time. This CDR3 reads CASSGAAGSNSPLHF. In DNA form, the CDR3 reads TGTGCCAGCAGCGGGGCGGCAGGGTCTAATTCACCCCTCCACTTT. The rearrangement joins TRBV5-4 to TRBJ1-6, with a weak D call TRBD1 (5 bases). CDR1 is SGHNT, CDR2 YYREEE, per germline (reference sequence). V was cut by 4 bases and J by 6 bases, with 14 bases left in between. The CDR3 consists of 15 residues.

V usage is TRBV6-4 and J usage is TRBJ2-7; tentatively, D is TRBD2 (5 bases). The CDR3 runs 13 residues. Germline V lookup: CDR1 MRHNA, CDR2 SNTAGT. The V end lost 2 bases, the J end lost 6 bases, and 11 bases lay between the germline ends. The CDR3 nucleotides are TGTGCCAGCAGTGACAGGGTAGGACTCGAGCAGTACTTC. It is translated as CASSDRVGLEQYF.

This sequence joins TRBV18 and TRBJ2-2, with 12 bases matching TRBD2. This CDR3 is built from 15 residues. Germline lookup yields CDR1 KGHSH and CDR2 LQKENI. V lost 2 bases, J lost 7 bases, and 2 bases stayed unmatched. In DNA form, the CDR3 reads TGTGCCAGCTCACCAAGACTAGCGGGGGTCGGGGAGCTGTTTTTT. The encoded protein is CASSPRLAGVGELFF. Full variable domain (rest looked up from reference TRBV18 and TRBJ2-2): NAGVMQNPRHLVRRRGQEARLRCSPMKGHSHVYWYRQLPEEGLKFMVYLQKENIIDESGMPKERFSAEFPKEGPSILRIQQVVRGDSAAYFCASSPRLAGVGELFFGEGSRLTVL.

This rearrangement joins TRBV11-3 to TRBJ2-5; TRBD1 might be the D (7 bases). Per germline, CDR1 SGHNT and CDR2 YENEEA. V lost 6 bases, J lost 1 base, and 15 bases lay in between. This CDR3 region has 15 residues. DNA of the CDR3: TGTGCCAGCAGGGGGACTCCAGGGGGCCAAGAGACCCAGTACTTC. Amino acids: CASRGTPGGQETQYF.

The chain is built from TRBV2 and TRBJ1-5; D is unclear. Deletions cut 1 base from V and 4 bases from J, with 8 bases between. Germline V gives CDR1 SNHLY, CDR2 FYNNEI. The CDR3 spans 14 residues. The CDR3 region is CASSEGQDNQPQHF. CDR3 sequence (DNA): TGTGCCAGCAGTGAAGGCCAGGATAATCAGCCCCAGCATTTT.

The genes are TRBV2 and TRBJ1-6, with D maybe TRBD1 (5 bases). Trimming cost V 1 base and J 7 bases, with 14 bases left between them. Germline CDR1 reads SNHLY; CDR2 reads FYNNEI. The CDR3 length is 16 residues. The CDR3 spells CASSEDPRGKNSPLHF. DNA for the CDR3: TGTGCCAGCAGTGAAGACCCCCGGGGGAAAAATTCACCCCTCCACTTT.

The chain couples TRBV28 to TRBJ2-3; maybe TRBD2 (6 bases). This CDR3 comprises 12 residues. The V end lost 5 bases, the J end lost 5 bases, and 8 bases lay between the germline ends. Germline V gene data show CDR1 as MDHEN and CDR2 as SYDVKM. The CDR3 DNA sequence: TGTGCCAGCAGTCCCGGGGGAGATACGCAGTATTTT. Its translation: CASSPGGDTQYF.

The J gene is TRBJ2-2, the V gene TRBV3-1 (or the pseudogene TRBV3-2); 8 bases map to TRBD1. V was pared by 3 bases and J by 5 bases, with 5 bases of the junction left unmatched. The CDR3 is 15 residues long. Germline V gives CDR1 LGHDT, CDR2 YNNKEL (reference sequence). CDR3 region: CASSQGQERTGELFF. CDR3 nucleotide sequence: TGTGCCAGCAGCCAGGGACAGGAGAGGACCGGGGAGCTGTTTTTT.

The chain combines TRBV21-1 with TRBJ1-5; TRBD1 is the table's D call and was not checked against the DNA. TRBV21-1 is described as a pseudogene. The CDR3 loop spans 18 amino acids. In DNA form, the CDR3 reads TGTGCCAGCAGCGCCCGGGACAGGAGATCCCTTAGCAATCAGCCCCAGCATTTT. Translation gives CASSARDRRSLSNQPQHF.

The V and J genes are TRBV7-2 and TRBJ2-3; TRBD2 aligns across 9 bases. There are 16 residues in the CDR3. V dropped 4 bases and J dropped 5; count of bases not matched to a gene: 10. CDR1 is SGHTA, CDR2 FQGNSA, per germline. CDR3 coding DNA: TGTGCCAGCAGCTCCGAAGGCGGGGGGGCCGAAGATACGCAGTATTTT. Its protein product is CASSSEGGGAEDTQYF.